This entry describes one T cell receptor beta chain. The sample comes from a study of blood T cell repertoires in COVID-19. Overall study context: Collection of acute and convalescent COVID-19 samples took place in the United States, Italy and Spain.

Either two negative PCRs, clearance, or symptom resolution qualified Cohort 3 donors as recovered. The length of the CDR3 is 13 residues. Unmatched junction bases numbered 0, after V lost 5 bases and J lost 0 bases. Germline V lookup: CDR1 LNHDA, CDR2 SQIVND (reference sequence). Clones were read by immunoSEQ multiplex PCR, and TCRdb kept only the in-frame ones, dropping some. The table lists about 320,000 clones, approximately 88% of them singletons. Sequences were obtained from PBMCs or T cells enriched from blood (not recorded which). The chain employs TRBV19 and TRBJ1-1; 7 bases align to TRBD1. The receptor's source is a man aged 60 to 69 who had recovered from COVID-19. The CDR3: CASSGTVNTEAFF. In nucleotides, the CDR3 is TGTGCCAGTAGTGGGACAGTGAACACTGAAGCTTTCTTT.